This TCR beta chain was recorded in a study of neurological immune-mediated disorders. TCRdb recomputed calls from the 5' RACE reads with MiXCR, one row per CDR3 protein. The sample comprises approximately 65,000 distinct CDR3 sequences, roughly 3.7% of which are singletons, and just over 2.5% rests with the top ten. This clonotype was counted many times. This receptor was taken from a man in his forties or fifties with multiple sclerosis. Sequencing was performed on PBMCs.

CDR3 amino acids: CAREQPGQNQSNQPQHF. CDR3 sequence (DNA): TGCGCCAGGGAGCAACCAGGACAGAACCAAAGCAATCAGCCCCAGCATTTT. The chain carries TRBV5-1 and TRBJ1-5; D is possibly TRBD1 (6 bases). V lost 8 bases, J lost 1 base, and 22 bases lay in between. CDR1 is SGHRS, CDR2 YFSETQ, per germline. The CDR3 is 17 amino acids.